Listed below are T cell receptor beta chains from one sample, sequenced in a study of T-cell reconstitution after alpha-beta-depleted transplantation in children. TCRdb redid the calling of the PCR reads with MiXCR, one entry per CDR3 protein. Of 90,000 to 150,000 distinct CDR3 sequences in the sample, about 23% were seen once. The starting material was PBMCs, mostly from graft donor cells, obtained 180 days after TCRalphabeta/CD19-depleted stem cell transplant. The source of these receptors is a male patient between 2 and 10 years old who had a stem cell transplant for chronic granulomatous disease, so the T cells may come from the graft donor. CDR3s include the opening cysteine and the closing phenylalanine or tryptophan. The order of the fields is V gene, clone size, J gene, CDR3 protein. Part of the rows lack a size; the others show once, few, many or a class for expanded clones.

V gene: TRBV12-3/TRBV12-4; clone size: many; J gene: TRBJ1-5; CDR3 protein: CASSLGVNQPQHF
V gene: TRBV27; clone size: few; J gene: TRBJ2-1; CDR3 protein: CASIWTGRGNEQFF
V gene: TRBV5-1; clone size: many; J gene: TRBJ2-1; CDR3 protein: CASMKTGPVNEQFF
V gene: TRBV7-9; clone size: few; J gene: TRBJ2-1; CDR3 protein: CASSVPFNEQFF
V gene: TRBV7-3; clone size: NA; J gene: TRBJ2-1; CDR3 protein: CASSLILLRSSYNEQFF
V gene: TRBV29-1; clone size: few; J gene: TRBJ2-1; CDR3 protein: CSVAGRLLWNEQFF
V gene: TRBV20-1; clone size: NA; J gene: TRBJ2-1; CDR3 protein: CSARRVWGLANNEQFF
V gene: TRBV12-3/TRBV12-4; clone size: NA; J gene: TRBJ1-1; CDR3 protein: CASSSSDNTEAFF
V gene: TRBV11-2; clone size: NA; J gene: TRBJ2-2; CDR3 protein: CASSPTVPNTGELFF
V gene: TRBV12-3/TRBV12-4; clone size: NA; J gene: TRBJ1-6; CDR3 protein: CASSGRINSPLHF
V gene: TRBV9; clone size: NA; J gene: TRBJ2-7; CDR3 protein: CASSVGTSSSRGYEQYF
V gene: TRBV3-1; clone size: many; J gene: TRBJ2-7; CDR3 protein: CASSQVFNEQYF
V gene: TRBV7-9; clone size: NA; J gene: TRBJ1-3; CDR3 protein: CASSSVGGATGNTIYF